This record looks at one T cell receptor beta chain sequence and its context. Its antigen is still unknown. The sample comes from a study of T-cell memory formation after mild COVID-19. Study-wide results and limits: Whereas later expanders leaned CD4+, clones contracting day 15 to 85 showed a balanced CD4/CD8 makeup. Researchers report contracting CD4+ clones mostly in CM and EM, with CD8+ clones in EMRA.

Constant-segment primers were used for 5'RACE, and the resulting TCR alpha and TCR beta cDNA libraries carried sample barcodes and UMIs. Using its own MiXCR run on the 5' RACE reads, TCRdb lists one record per CDR3 protein. The sample records 450,000 to 700,000 distinct CDR3 sequences, 15% to 20% being singletons. The CDR3 contains 18 residues. Germline values: CDR1 DFQATT, CDR2 SNEGSKA (reference sequence). V lost 0 bases to trimming and J lost 1 base; unmatched junction nucleotides: 14. Sequencing input: PBMCs or a T cell subset sorted from them (not recorded which). The sequence was collected from an adult woman who had mild COVID-19 (a few samples of this study predate the infection). Cell type and time point are not known. V and J are TRBV20-1 and TRBJ2-7, with TRBD2 identical over 8 bases. The CDR3 sequence is CSAREVFGPAGGSYEQYF. The CDR3 DNA reads TGCAGTGCTAGAGAGGTGTTCGGGCCGGCGGGAGGATCCTACGAGCAGTACTTC.